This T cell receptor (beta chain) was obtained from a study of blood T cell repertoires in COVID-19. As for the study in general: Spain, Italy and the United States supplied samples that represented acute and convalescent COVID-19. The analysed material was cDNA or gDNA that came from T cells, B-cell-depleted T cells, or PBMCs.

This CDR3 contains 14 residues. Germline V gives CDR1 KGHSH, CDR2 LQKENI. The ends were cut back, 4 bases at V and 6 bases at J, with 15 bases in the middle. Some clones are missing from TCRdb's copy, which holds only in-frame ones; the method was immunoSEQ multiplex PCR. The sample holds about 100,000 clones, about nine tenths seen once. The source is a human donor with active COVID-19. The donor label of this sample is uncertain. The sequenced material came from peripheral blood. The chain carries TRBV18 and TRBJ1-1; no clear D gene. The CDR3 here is CASSLRRDTAEAFF. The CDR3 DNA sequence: TGTGCCAGCTCACTAAGGAGGGATACCGCTGAAGCTTTCTTT.